Included here is one T cell receptor beta chain sequence, with context. The V end lost 9 bases, the J end lost 2 bases, and 11 bases lay between the germline ends. Germline V lookup: CDR1 LNHDA, CDR2 SQIVND (reference sequence). This CDR3 has 14 residues. These data come from a study of blood T cell repertoires in COVID-19. Study as a whole: The origin of the acute and convalescent COVID-19 samples was the United States, Italy and Spain. Nucleic acid was either cDNA or gDNA, and it came from T cells, B-cell-depleted T cells, or PBMCs.

Original handling: Nucleated cell number was recorded as an estimate derived from reference gene primer amplification. Profiled with immunoSEQ multiplex PCR; TCRdb holds only in-frame clones, not every one. The DNA was the basis for D and trimming; V, J and clone size are from that table. This table holds fewer than 300,000 clones, approximately 90% found once. V usage is TRBV19 and J usage is TRBJ2-6; TRBD1 is a possible D gene (6 bases). The sequence was obtained from a woman aged 40 to 55 with acute COVID-19. Input material: PBMCs or T cells enriched from blood (not recorded which). The CDR3 bases are TGTGCCAGCCTCCACAGGGCTGGGGCCAACGTCCTGACTTTC. Its translation: CASLHRAGANVLTF.